This is a list of T cell receptor beta chains from one sample in a study of blood T cell repertoires in COVID-19. Some clones are missing from TCRdb's copy, which holds only in-frame ones; the method was immunoSEQ multiplex PCR. The table has over 200,000 clones, approximately 90% seen once; the top ten hold around 0.98%. Sequenced material: peripheral blood. Source of these receptors: a woman between 35 and 50 years old who had recovered from COVID-19. Both conserved end residues are part of each CDR3. D genes are given only for firm matches. Only some rows state a clone size, as once, few, many or a class for expanded clones.

V	D	size	J	DNA	CDR3
TRBV6-5	.	once	TRBJ2-1	TGTGCCAGCAGTTTGGTGACAGGGACTGGGAATGAGCAGTTCTTC	CASSLVTGTGNEQFF
TRBV5-6	TRBD1	.	TRBJ1-2	TGTGCCAGCAGCCCGCCGGGACAGGGCTCCACCCGGGGCTATGGCTACACCTTC	CASSPPGQGSTRGYGYTF
TRBV30	.	.	TRBJ2-6	TGTGCCTGGATGGGGGGACCCTCTGGGGCCAACGTCCTGACTTTC	CAWMGGPSGANVLTF
TRBV5-1	TRBD1	.	TRBJ2-7	TGCGCCAGCAGCTCGCTGACAGGGGGGTACGAGCAGTACTTC	CASSSLTGGYEQYF
TRBV20-1	.	.	TRBJ1-2	TGCAGTGCTAGGGCAGGTTATGGCTACACCTTC	CSARAGYGYTF
TRBV7-2	.	.	TRBJ2-5	TGTGCCAGCAGCCCAACAGGAAATTTCCAAGAGACCCAGTACTTC	CASSPTGNFQETQYF
TRBV7-9	.	few	TRBJ1-1	TGTGCCCTGGGGTCCGAAGGGGTTGAAGCTTTCTTT	CALGSEGVEAFF
TRBV18	.	.	TRBJ1-1	TGTGCCAGCTCACCACTCCATTCAGTAAACACTGAAGCTTTCTTT	CASSPLHSVNTEAFF
TRBV6-5	.	.	TRBJ2-1	TGTGCCAGCACCCCAAGATGGGGGGATGAGCAGTTCTTC	CASTPRWGDEQFF
TRBV5-1	.	once	TRBJ2-5	TGCGCCACAAAGCAAAGGGCGGGTACGGAAGAGACCCAGTACTTC	CATKQRAGTEETQYF
TRBV14	.	.	TRBJ1-3	TGTGCCAGCAGCCGAGGACAAGACTCTGGAAACACCATATATTTT	CASSRGQDSGNTIYF
TRBV2	.	.	TRBJ2-7	TGTGCCAGCAGGGGCAGCTCCTACGAGCAGTACTTC	CASRGSSYEQYF
TRBV5-4	TRBD1	.	TRBJ1-1	TGTGCCAGCAGCCCCACAGGGGGGCAGCCCCCGGAAGCTTTCTTT	CASSPTGGQPPEAFF
TRBV29-1	TRBD1	.	TRBJ1-1	TGCAGCGTTGAAGACTGGGACAGGGTGTCTGAAGCTTTCTTT	CSVEDWDRVSEAFF
TRBV7-8	TRBD2	.	TRBJ2-7	TGTGCCAGCAGCTCCCGGGGGGGGCTCTCCTACGAGCAGTACTTC	CASSSRGGLSYEQYF
TRBV29-1	.	.	TRBJ2-1	TGCAGCGTCGCCCGACAGGACAGCTCCTACAATGAGCAGTTCTTC	CSVARQDSSYNEQFF
TRBV21-1	.	.	TRBJ1-2	TGTGCCAGCAGCAAAGGGGAGGGGCAGCACTATGGCTACACCTTC	CASSKGEGQHYGYTF
TRBV7-2	.	.	TRBJ2-1	TGTGCCAGCAGCCCGAGGACAGGGAGGGATGAGCAGTTCTTC	CASSPRTGRDEQFF
TRBV7-2	TRBD1	.	TRBJ1-1	TGTGCCAGCAGACGACAGGGGGCTAACACTGAAGCTTTCTTT	CASRRQGANTEAFF
TRBV3-1/TRBV3-2	TRBD2	.	TRBJ2-1	TGTGCCAGCAGCCCACGGACTAGCGGTACAAGGAATGAGCAGTTCTTC	CASSPRTSGTRNEQFF
TRBV19	TRBD1	.	TRBJ1-6	TGTGCCAGTAGTACAGGGGGGTTTAATTCACCCCTCCACTTT	CASSTGGFNSPLHF
TRBV6-1	.	.	TRBJ2-1	TGTGCCAGCAGTGAGGCGTGGGACAACTACAATGAGCAGTTCTTC	CASSEAWDNYNEQFF
TRBV20-1	.	.	TRBJ1-1	TGCAGTGCCACGGGGGGCGCTGAAGCTTTCTTT	CSATGGAEAFF
TRBV30	TRBD1	.	TRBJ1-1	TGTGCCTACAAACAGGGGGCGAAGAACACTGAAGCTTTCTTT	CAYKQGAKNTEAFF
TRBV18	.	.	TRBJ1-5	TGTGCCAGCTCACCGGGGGGGGGCGGTAATCAGCCCCAGCATTTT	CASSPGGGGNQPQHF
TRBV15	.	.	TRBJ1-2	TGTGCCACCAGCAGAGATGGGGCAGAGTGGGGCTATGGCTACACCTTC	CATSRDGAEWGYGYTF
TRBV4-1	.	.	TRBJ1-1	TGCGCCAGCAGCCCCCCCATCCTGAACACTGAAGCTTTCTTT	CASSPPILNTEAFF
TRBV19	.	once	TRBJ2-2	TGTGCCAGTACCTCTACGTCCTACACCGGGGAGCTGTTTTTT	CASTSTSYTGELFF
TRBV30	TRBD1	.	TRBJ1-2	TGTGCCTGGACCCAGGGGCCCCAGGGGGGAGGCTACACCTTC	CAWTQGPQGGGYTF
TRBV9	.	few	TRBJ1-4	TGTGCCAGCAGCACCGGACAAGCAACTAATGAAAAACTGTTTTTT	CASSTGQATNEKLFF
TRBV5-5	.	.	TRBJ2-7	TGTGCCAGCACCCAGGGGCGTGACTACGAGCAGTACTTC	CASTQGRDYEQYF
TRBV7-3	.	.	TRBJ2-7	TGTGCCAGCAGCTTAGGTAGGGGTGGCTACGAGCAGTACTTC	CASSLGRGGYEQYF
TRBV2	.	few	TRBJ1-4	TGTGCCAGCAGTTCCCACCCCGGGGGGTGGGGTGAAAAACTGTTTTTT	CASSSHPGGWGEKLFF
TRBV12-3/TRBV12-4	.	once	TRBJ1-1	TGTGCCAGCACCCAGGGGTCTGAAGCTTTCTTT	CASTQGSEAFF
TRBV7-9	TRBD2	.	TRBJ2-1	TGTGCCAGCAGCCTACTAGCGGGAGTCCGCAATGAGCAGTTCTTC	CASSLLAGVRNEQFF
TRBV7-2	.	.	TRBJ2-7	TGTGCCAGCAGCCCCGCAGGTGGGTTCGAGCAGTACTTC	CASSPAGGFEQYF
TRBV19	.	.	TRBJ1-2	TGTGCCACCTCCAGGACAGCCGACTATGGCTACACCTTC	CATSRTADYGYTF
TRBV5-1	TRBD1	.	TRBJ1-6	TGCGCCAGCAGCTTGGGGACAGGGTATAATTCACCCCTCCACTTT	CASSLGTGYNSPLHF
TRBV5-1	.	.	TRBJ1-1	TGCGCCAGCAGCTCGGCAGGGCGGGGCGGCACTGAAGCTTTCTTT	CASSSAGRGGTEAFF
TRBV6-2/TRBV6-3	TRBD2	.	TRBJ2-2	TGTGCCAGCAGTTCCCCGGGACTAGCGGCGAACACCGGGGAGCTGTTTTTT	CASSSPGLAANTGELFF
TRBV30	.	.	TRBJ2-7	TGTGCCCCCGCGGGGACGGACGAGCAGTACTTC	CAPAGTDEQYF
TRBV6-5	.	.	TRBJ1-3	TGTGCCAGCGACACAGGGACTGGAAACACCATATATTTT	CASDTGTGNTIYF
TRBV6-5	.	.	TRBJ2-3	TGTGCCAGCAGGCCGGGTCCCCGCACAGATACGCAGTATTTT	CASRPGPRTDTQYF
TRBV18	.	.	TRBJ2-5	TGTGCCAGCTCACCAGTACTAGGGGAGACCCAGTACTTC	CASSPVLGETQYF
TRBV24-1	.	.	TRBJ1-6	TGTGCCACCACCCTCATAACTATGGGCTCCTATAATTCACCCCTCCACTTT	CATTLITMGSYNSPLHF
TRBV18	TRBD1	.	TRBJ1-2	TGTGCCAGCTTAACAGGGGCCCGAACTACCTCTATGGGCTACACCTTC	CASLTGARTTSMGYTF
TRBV7-9	.	.	TRBJ2-7	TGTGCCAGCACGCGGACACCTTACGAGCAGTACTTC	CASTRTPYEQYF
TRBV7-3	.	.	TRBJ1-2	TGTGCCAGCAGCCGGGAGGGGGTGGGAGGCTACACCTTC	CASSREGVGGYTF
TRBV28	TRBD1	.	TRBJ1-2	TGTGCCACCGGGACAGGCCTTACTAACTATGGCTACACCTTC	CATGTGLTNYGYTF
TRBV12-3/TRBV12-4	.	.	TRBJ1-5	TGTGCCAGCAGTTTGGACTATCAGCCCCAGCATTTT	CASSLDYQPQHF
TRBV24-1	TRBD1	.	TRBJ1-2	TGTGCCACCAGTGACCCGGGGCCGCAGGGGGCGCGGGATGGCTACACCTTC	CATSDPGPQGARDGYTF
TRBV11-2	.	once	TRBJ1-5	TGTGCCAGCAGCTTATGGGCCCATCAGCCCCAGCATTTT	CASSLWAHQPQHF
TRBV29-1	TRBD2	.	TRBJ2-1	TGCAGCGTTGAAGAGGACCCAGGACTAGCGGGGGGGCAGTTCTTC	CSVEEDPGLAGGQFF
TRBV6-5	.	few	TRBJ1-4	TGTGCCAGCAGGCACGGGGAAATTAATGAAAAACTGTTTTTT	CASRHGEINEKLFF
TRBV12-3/TRBV12-4	.	.	TRBJ1-1	TGTGCCAGCAGCCCCAGGGCCGAAGCTTTCTTT	CASSPRAEAFF
TRBV24-1	TRBD1	once	TRBJ1-1	TGTGCCACCAGTGATTCAGGGGGCGCGAGGACTGAAGCTTTCTTT	CATSDSGGARTEAFF
TRBV19	TRBD1	.	TRBJ1-5	TGTGCCAGCTGGACAGGCTTATATCAGCCCCAGCATTTT	CASWTGLYQPQHF
TRBV7-9	.	.	TRBJ2-7	TGTGCCAGCGACGGGAACTCCTACGAGCAGTACTTC	CASDGNSYEQYF
TRBV5-4	TRBD2	.	TRBJ2-5	TGTGCCAGCAGCTTGGTGGTAGCGGGAGTCCAAGAGACCCAGTACTTC	CASSLVVAGVQETQYF
TRBV15	.	.	TRBJ2-7	TGTGCCACCAGCAGAGGGGCAGGAGGAGTTCACGAGCAGTACTTC	CATSRGAGGVHEQYF